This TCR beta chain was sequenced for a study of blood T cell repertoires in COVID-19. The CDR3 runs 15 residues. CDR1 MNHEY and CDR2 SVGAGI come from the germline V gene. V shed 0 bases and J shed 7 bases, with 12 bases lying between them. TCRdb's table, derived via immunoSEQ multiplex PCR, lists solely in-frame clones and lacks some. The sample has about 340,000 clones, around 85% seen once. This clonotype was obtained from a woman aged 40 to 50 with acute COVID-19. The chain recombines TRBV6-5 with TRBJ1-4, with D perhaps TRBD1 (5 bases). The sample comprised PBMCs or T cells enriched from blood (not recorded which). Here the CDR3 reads CASSYSGGQGEKLFF. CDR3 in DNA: TGTGCCAGCAGTTACTCGGGGGGTCAAGGTGAAAAACTGTTTTTT.